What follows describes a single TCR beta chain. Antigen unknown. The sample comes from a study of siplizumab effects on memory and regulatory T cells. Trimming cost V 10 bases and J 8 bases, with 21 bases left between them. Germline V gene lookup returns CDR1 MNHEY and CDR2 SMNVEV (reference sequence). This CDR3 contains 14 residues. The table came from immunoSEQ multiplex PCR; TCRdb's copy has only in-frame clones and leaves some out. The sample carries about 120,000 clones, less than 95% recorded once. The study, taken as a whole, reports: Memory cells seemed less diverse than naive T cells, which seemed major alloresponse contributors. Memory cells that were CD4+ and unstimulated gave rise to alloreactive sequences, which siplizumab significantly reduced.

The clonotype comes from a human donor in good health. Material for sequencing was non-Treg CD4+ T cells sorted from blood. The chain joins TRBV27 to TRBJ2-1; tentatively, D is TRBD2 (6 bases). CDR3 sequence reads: CATMTSRKVHEQFF. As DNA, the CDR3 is TGTGCCACGATGACTAGTAGAAAAGTCCATGAGCAGTTCTTC.